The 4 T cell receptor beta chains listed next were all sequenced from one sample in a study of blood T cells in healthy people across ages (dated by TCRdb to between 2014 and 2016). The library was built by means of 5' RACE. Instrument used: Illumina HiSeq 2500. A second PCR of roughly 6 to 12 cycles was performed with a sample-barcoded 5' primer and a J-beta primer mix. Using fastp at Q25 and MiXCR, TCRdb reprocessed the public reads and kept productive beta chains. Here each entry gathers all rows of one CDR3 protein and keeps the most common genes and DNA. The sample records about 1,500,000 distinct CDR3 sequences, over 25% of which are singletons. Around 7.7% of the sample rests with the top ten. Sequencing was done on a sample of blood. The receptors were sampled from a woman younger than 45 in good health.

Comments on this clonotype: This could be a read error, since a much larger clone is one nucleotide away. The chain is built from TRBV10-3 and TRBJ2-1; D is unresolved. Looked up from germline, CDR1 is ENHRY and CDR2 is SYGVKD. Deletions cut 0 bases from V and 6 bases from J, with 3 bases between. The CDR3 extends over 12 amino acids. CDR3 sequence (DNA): TGTGCCATCAGTGAGTCATGCAATGAGCAGTTCTTC. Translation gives CAISESCNEQFF.

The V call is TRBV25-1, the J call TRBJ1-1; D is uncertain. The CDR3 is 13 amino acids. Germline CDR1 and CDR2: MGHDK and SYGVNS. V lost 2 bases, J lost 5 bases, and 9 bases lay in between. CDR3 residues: CASSERRVTEAFF. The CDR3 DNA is TGTGCCAGCAGTGAAAGGAGGGTAACTGAAGCTTTCTTT.

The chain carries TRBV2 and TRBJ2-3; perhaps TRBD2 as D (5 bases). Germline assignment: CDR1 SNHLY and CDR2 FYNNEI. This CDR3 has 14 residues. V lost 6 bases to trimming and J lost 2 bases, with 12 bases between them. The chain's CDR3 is CASRESGNTDTQYF. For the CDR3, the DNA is TGTGCCAGCAGAGAGAGCGGAAACACAGATACGCAGTATTTT.

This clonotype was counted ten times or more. The chain's CDR3 is CASSQGRLTYNEQFF. Written as DNA, the CDR3 is TGCGCCAGCAGCCAAGGCAGGCTGACCTACAATGAGCAGTTCTTC. The chain combines TRBV4-3 with TRBJ2-1; no reliable D call. CDR3 size: 15 residues. V was shortened by 1 base and J by 2 bases, with 9 bases between the two germline ends. Germline V gene data show CDR1 as LGHNA and CDR2 as YSLEER.